This T cell receptor beta chain originates from a study of blood T cell repertoires in COVID-19 (dated by TCRdb to the early 2020s). About the full investigation: Collaborator samples came from the United States, Italy and Spain and covered acute and convalescent phases of COVID-19. The material from the prospective study consisted of cDNA or gDNA derived from T cells, B-cell-depleted T cells, or PBMCs. Subjects who had been exposed to COVID-19, were actively infected with it, or had recovered from it provided the deeply sampled blood TCRbeta repertoires that made up the dataset. The repertoires were made available in a free public database intended to serve as a resource for research on the immune response to SARS-CoV-2. Samples were obtained from the ongoing ImmuneRACE study (first 160 participants) and from over 1,000 subjects provided by 6 global collaborators. The sample metadata nearly always contained a de-identified subject ID, COVID-19 status, age in years and sex. HLA class I and class II types, where available, came from metadata supplied by the sample provider rather than from assay-based typing. Results the study describes overall, beyond this receptor: Clinical and demographic metadata were provided uncurated, with the amount varying by source and participant.

The CDR3 runs 15 residues from the cysteine to the phenylalanine. Only the CDR3 portion is preserved as DNA: 45 bases, with reading frame beginning at the first base. V trim: 6 bases; J trim: 5 bases; unmatched bases: 10. Sequences SNHLY (CDR1) and FYNNEI (CDR2) are obtained from the germline V gene. Concerning this clone: What antigen it recognizes has not been identified. Base qualities were left out, and no much larger clone turns up one base away.

The immunoSEQ Assay, a bias-controlled multiplex PCR, was used to amplify TCRbeta CDR3 regions from genomic DNA. For the original study's pipeline: Within the assay, amplification of reference gene primers was used to estimate how many nucleated cells each sample contained. Sequence reads were collapsed and filtered to measure the absolute abundance of every unique TCRbeta CDR3 rearrangement. For each sample, productive Simpson clonality was calculated as the square root of Simpson's diversity index over productive rearrangements. The immuneACCESS repertoire file appears here via TCRdb, limited to in-frame rearrangements. These files lack a portion of the clones; in checked studies, under half of the deficit traces to unresolved V genes, and the cause of the others is not known. That table supplies the V and J calls and clone size; D and trimming were determined from the DNA. This sample has approximately 200,000 clones in its table, and roughly 85% of those were observed once. The ten largest clones represent approximately 10% of the sample.

Each collaborating institution followed its own protocols to collect whole blood in K2EDTA tubes. For TCRbeta analysis, collaborator samples were shipped as frozen whole blood, as isolated PBMCs, or as DNA extracted from either sample type. The chain is made from TRBV2 and TRBJ2-5; the central 9 bases match TRBD1. What was sequenced was peripheral blood. This sequence was found in a human donor with active or convalescent COVID-19. The donor label of this sample is uncertain. The DNA sequence is given as TGTGCCAGCAGCTTCCGGGACAGGGTGGTTGAGACCCAGTACTTC. Its coded protein is CASSFRDRVVETQYF.